This is a list of T cell receptor beta chains from one sample in a study of cytomegalovirus exposure and HLA in healthy donors. Only in-frame clones appear in the TCRdb table, and some are missing; sequencing was by immunoSEQ multiplex PCR. The sample has 150,000 to 180,000 clones, about three quarters seen once; the top ten hold 4%. Sequenced input: PBMCs. The receptors derive from a woman aged 40 to 55 in good health and CMV-seronegative. Both conserved end residues are part of each CDR3. D genes are given only for firm matches. Clone size is not always given. Where it is, it says once, few, many or a class for expanded clones.

d_call,j_call,v_call,clone_size,cdr3_nt,cdr3_aa
NA,TRBJ2-5,TRBV5-1,NA,TGCGCCAGCAGCTCGCAGGGGACACAAGAGACCCAGTACTTC,CASSSQGTQETQYF
NA,TRBJ1-1,TRBV10-3,NA,TGTGCCATCAGTGAGTCGACAGTGAACACTGAAGCTTTCTTT,CAISESTVNTEAFF
NA,TRBJ1-5,TRBV19,NA,TGTGCCAGTAGGAAGGGACCGGGAGGTTCTCAGCCCCAGCATTTT,CASRKGPGGSQPQHF
NA,TRBJ2-3,TRBV6-6,NA,TGTGCCAGCAGTTACGAGACGGGAGAAGATACGCAGTATTTT,CASSYETGEDTQYF
NA,TRBJ1-1,TRBV9,few,TGTGCCAGCAGCGTAGAACCCAGATCAAAGAACACTGAAGCTTTCTTT,CASSVEPRSKNTEAFF
NA,TRBJ1-5,TRBV9,NA,TGTGCCAGCAGCGAGGGACTCCTAAATAGCAATCAGCCCCAGCATTTT,CASSEGLLNSNQPQHF
NA,TRBJ2-1,TRBV20-1,NA,TGCAGTGCTAGTGGGGGGGAGCAGTTCTTC,CSASGGEQFF
TRBD1,TRBJ1-2,TRBV5-1,NA,TGCGCCAGCAGCTCTGGGGGGACAGGGGGCTCTGGCTACACCTTC,CASSSGGTGGSGYTF
NA,TRBJ1-2,TRBV19,NA,TGTGCCAGTAGTAAACACGACAGCTATGGCTACACCTTC,CASSKHDSYGYTF
TRBD1,TRBJ1-6,TRBV28,NA,TGTGCCAGCAGTCCCCAACAGGGGAGCTCCTATAATTCACCCCTCCACTTT,CASSPQQGSSYNSPLHF
NA,TRBJ1-6,TRBV9,NA,TGTGCCAGCAGCGTAAGTCAGGGTGGCAATTCACCCCTCCACTTT,CASSVSQGGNSPLHF
TRBD1,TRBJ1-1,TRBV10-1,few,TGCGCCAGCAGTGCCCGACAGGGGGGAACTGAAGCTTTCTTT,CASSARQGGTEAFF
NA,TRBJ2-5,TRBV6-1,few,TGTGCCAGCAGTGAAATTGGAGGGACCCAGTACTTC,CASSEIGGTQYF
TRBD1,TRBJ2-5,TRBV2,NA,TGTGCCAGCAGTGGCCTGGACAGGGTAGGGACCCAGTACTTC,CASSGLDRVGTQYF
NA,TRBJ2-5,TRBV9,few,TGTGCCAGCAGCAAGGCCCGGACACAAGAGACCCAGTACTTC,CASSKARTQETQYF
NA,TRBJ1-1,TRBV5-4,NA,TGTGCCAGCAGCTCCCTAGGGAGAGGGACTGAAGCTTTCTTT,CASSSLGRGTEAFF
NA,TRBJ2-1,TRBV30,NA,TGTGCCTGGAGTACTGGAGACCAGAGCTCCTACAATGAGCAGTTCTTC,CAWSTGDQSSYNEQFF
TRBD2,TRBJ2-7,TRBV7-2,NA,TGTGCCAGCAGCTTAGCGCAGGGACTAGCGGGTGGCGGGCAGTACTTC,CASSLAQGLAGGGQYF
NA,TRBJ1-1,TRBV11-3,once,TGTGCCAGCAGCTCCAGGACAGCCACGGGCGAAGCTTTCTTT,CASSSRTATGEAFF
NA,TRBJ1-2,TRBV10-2,NA,TGCGCCAGCAGTGTCCAGATCTCACGGGGAGGCTACACCTTC,CASSVQISRGGYTF
TRBD1,TRBJ2-7,TRBV5-1,once,TGCGCCAGCAGCGATCGGGACAGGGGGGTCTACGAGCAGTACTTC,CASSDRDRGVYEQYF
TRBD1,TRBJ1-1,TRBV6-4,few,TGTGCCAGCAGTCTGCGGACAGGGGGGACTGAAGCTTTCTTT,CASSLRTGGTEAFF
NA,TRBJ1-2,TRBV28,NA,TGTGCCAGCAGTTTGCCTACAGGCAGGGGCGGAGGCTACACCTTC,CASSLPTGRGGGYTF
NA,TRBJ1-4,TRBV5-8,NA,TGTGCCAGCAGCTTGGGGCGGGGAGAAAAACTGTTTTTT,CASSLGRGEKLFF
TRBD1,TRBJ2-1,TRBV6-5,few,TGTGCCAGCAGTTACACGGCAGGGGGTAGGTATGAGCAGTTCTTC,CASSYTAGGRYEQFF
NA,TRBJ2-7,TRBV6-1,NA,TGTGCCAGCAGAATAGACAGGGACTGGGGCGAGCAGTACTTC,CASRIDRDWGEQYF
NA,TRBJ2-7,TRBV21-1,NA,TGTGCCAGCAGCAAAGCCAAAGGTTCTGGACAGGGGTTTGGGGAGCAGTACTTC,CASSKAKGSGQGFGEQYF
NA,TRBJ2-1,TRBV5-6,NA,TGTGCCAGCAGCCCCGGGACAATCAATGAGCAGTTCTTC,CASSPGTINEQFF
TRBD2,TRBJ2-3,TRBV5-4,NA,TGTGCCAGCAGCTTGTGGGGACTAGCGGGGAAAACAGATACGCAGTATTTT,CASSLWGLAGKTDTQYF
TRBD1,TRBJ1-3,TRBV30,NA,TGTGCCTGTAATAGGACAGGGAATGGAAACACCATATATTTT,CACNRTGNGNTIYF
TRBD1,TRBJ1-2,TRBV5-1,once,TGCGCCAGCAGCTCTGGGCCCGGGACAGGGGGTTATGGCTACACCTTC,CASSSGPGTGGYGYTF
NA,TRBJ1-2,TRBV15,NA,TGTGCCACCAGCAGAGCACAGGGTGGTGGCTACACCTTC,CATSRAQGGGYTF
TRBD2,TRBJ2-7,TRBV7-9,once,TGTGCCAGCAGCTTAGCCGGGACTAGAAGCGAGTGGCCCCCTCTCGAGCAGTACTTC,CASSLAGTRSEWPPLEQYF
NA,TRBJ2-5,TRBV28,NA,TGTGCCAGCAGTTTCCCCGGACAGAGAGAGACCCAGTACTTC,CASSFPGQRETQYF
TRBD1,TRBJ2-5,TRBV5-1,few,TGCGCCAGCAGCCTCGGACAGGGAAGAGAGACCCAGTACTTC,CASSLGQGRETQYF
NA,TRBJ1-3,TRBV7-8,once,TGTGCCAGCAGCCCTCGCAGGGACTTCTCTGGAAACACCATATATTTT,CASSPRRDFSGNTIYF
NA,TRBJ1-5,TRBV27,NA,TGTGCCAGCAGTTCCCAGTTTGCCAATCAGCCCCAGCATTTT,CASSSQFANQPQHF
TRBD2,TRBJ2-1,TRBV29-1,NA,TGCAGCGTTGACTTAGCGGGATACAATGAGCAGTTCTTC,CSVDLAGYNEQFF
NA,TRBJ2-1,TRBV7-9,NA,TGTGCCAGCAGCTCGACTGGTAGCGTTTCTTACAATGAGCAGTTCTTC,CASSSTGSVSYNEQFF
NA,TRBJ2-3,TRBV6-5,NA,TGTGCCAGCAGCCCCTCCCTAGCTTCGTCAGATACGCAGTATTTT,CASSPSLASSDTQYF
NA,TRBJ2-1,TRBV6-5,NA,TGTGCCAGCAGTCCGGGGACTTATACCTACAATGAGCAGTTCTTC,CASSPGTYTYNEQFF
NA,TRBJ1-5,TRBV6-1,NA,TGTGCCAGCAGTGACGAGGAAGGGGCTGGCAATCAGCCCCAGCATTTT,CASSDEEGAGNQPQHF
NA,TRBJ1-3,TRBV5-1,NA,TGCGCCAGCAGCTTGCCACAGAACTCTGGAAACACCATATATTTT,CASSLPQNSGNTIYF
NA,TRBJ1-4,TRBV25-1,once,TGTGCCAGCAGTGAAGCAAGAGGCCCTAATGAAAAACTGTTTTTT,CASSEARGPNEKLFF
NA,TRBJ2-7,TRBV6-1,NA,TGTGCCAGCAGTCTGGGGGCGGAGCAGTACTTC,CASSLGAEQYF
NA,TRBJ1-1,TRBV11-3,few,TGTGCCAGCAGCTTAATGGAGGGGTCCGCTGCTGAAGCTTTCTTT,CASSLMEGSAAEAFF
TRBD1,TRBJ1-5,TRBV5-1,NA,TGCGCCAGCAGCCCGGACGGACAGGGGTATAGCAATCAGCCCCAGCATTTT,CASSPDGQGYSNQPQHF
TRBD1,TRBJ1-2,TRBV5-6,NA,TGTGCCAGCAGCCCGTTAATCGTCGACAGGGCTAACTATGGCTACACCTTC,CASSPLIVDRANYGYTF
TRBD2,TRBJ2-5,TRBV5-1,NA,TGCGCCAGCAGCTTGGCCCTGGAGACTAGCGGGAGAGAGACCCAGTACTTC,CASSLALETSGRETQYF
NA,TRBJ2-5,TRBV5-1,NA,TGCGCCAGCAGCCCAGATGACTACCTTCTAGAGACCCAGTACTTC,CASSPDDYLLETQYF
NA,TRBJ2-1,TRBV7-8,NA,TGTGCCAGCAGGGCTTATTACGATGAGCAGTTCTTC,CASRAYYDEQFF
TRBD2,TRBJ2-5,TRBV13,NA,TGTGCCAGCAGCTTCCTGAGCGGGAGTGGGGAAGAGACCCAGTACTTC,CASSFLSGSGEETQYF
TRBD1,TRBJ2-3,TRBV6-5,few,TGTGCCAGCAGTTACTCTTTGGGACAGGGGGTCACGCAGTATTTT,CASSYSLGQGVTQYF
TRBD1,TRBJ2-7,TRBV4-1,NA,TGCGCCAGCAGCCAAGGAGGGGGCCTCTACGAGCAGTACTTC,CASSQGGGLYEQYF
NA,TRBJ1-3,TRBV2,NA,TGTGCCAGCAGTGAACACTCTGGAAACACCATATATTTT,CASSEHSGNTIYF